Below are 5 T cell receptor beta chains sequenced from a single sample in a study of blood T cell repertoires in COVID-19. TCRdb's table, derived via immunoSEQ multiplex PCR, lists solely in-frame clones and lacks some. The table has under 300,000 clones, around nine tenths seen once. The sequencing sample was made of PBMCs or T cells enriched from blood (not recorded which). These receptors originate from a woman in her forties or fifties who had recovered from COVID-19.

The chain joins TRBV10-2 to TRBJ2-1; 7 bases agree with TRBD1. The CDR3 sequence is 15 residues long. The J segment lost 6 bases and the V segment lost 3 bases, leaving 8 bases of the junction unmatched. CDR1 and CDR2 from the germline V gene are WSHSY and SAAADI. The CDR3 is CASSDYFGTANEQFF. The CDR3 DNA is TGCGCCAGCAGTGACTACTTCGGGACAGCCAATGAGCAGTTCTTC.

In this sample, this clone turned up a few times. The rearrangement uses TRBV12-3 or TRBV12-4 and TRBJ2-7; D perhaps matches TRBD2 (6 bases). Trimming took 2 bases from V and 5 from J, leaving 7 bases between them. This CDR3 is 12 amino acids long. The CDR3: CASSLTSHEQYF. CDR3 in DNA: TGTGCCAGCAGTTTAACTAGCCACGAGCAGTACTTC.

The chain couples TRBV19 to TRBJ1-2; tentatively, D is TRBD1 (6 bases). The CDR3 totals 14 residues. Germline values: CDR1 LNHDA, CDR2 SQIVND (reference sequence). Trimming removed 3 bases from V and 4 bases from J, with 12 bases in between. CDR3 DNA: TGTGCCAGTAGTATGACAGGAATAGGCTATGGCTACACCTTC. It codes for CASSMTGIGYGYTF.

The J gene is TRBJ2-1, the V gene TRBV5-1, with D perhaps TRBD1 (6 bases). Trimming left V 1 base short and J 5 bases short, with 16 bases between. Germline V gene data show CDR1 as SGHRS and CDR2 as YFSETQ. There are 16 residues in the CDR3. The CDR3 DNA reads as TGCGCCAGCAGCTTGCTAGGGCAGGGGAGTAACAATGAGCAGTTCTTC. This encodes CASSLLGQGSNNEQFF. Full variable domain (outside the CDR3, taken from reference TRBV5-1 and TRBJ2-1): KAGVTQTPRYLIKTRGQQVTLSCSPISGHRSVSWYQQTPGQGLQFLFEYFSETQRNKGNFPGRFSGRQFSNSRSEMNVSTLELGDSALYLCASSLLGQGSNNEQFFGPGTRLTVL.

The chain combines TRBV11-1 with TRBJ2-5; the D gene is possibly TRBD2 (5 bases). The CDR3 runs 14 residues. CDR1 and CDR2 (germline): SGHAT, FQDESV (reference sequence). V was cut by 6 bases and J by 5 bases, with 16 bases left in between. The CDR3 region is CASSQVGGRETQYF. Here the CDR3 DNA reads TGTGCCAGCAGTCAAGTCGGCGGGCGGGAGACCCAGTACTTC.